This T cell receptor beta chain was retrieved from a study of T cells in Graves' hyperthyroidism and ophthalmopathy (dated by TCRdb to between 2018 and 2021). Broadly, across the study: Peripheral blood was collected at initial diagnosis, before any treatment. Thyroid tissue and blood T-cell repertoires from about six Graves' hyperthyroidism patients were also compared in the study. The paper reports TCR Vbeta CDR3 sequencing of some 140 peripheral blood samples: some 41 ophthalmopathy, fewer than 80 hyperthyroidism and 17 progressor patients. After sampling, hyperthyroidism patients received methimazole starting at 30 mg daily, and ophthalmopathy patients received high-dose intravenous methylprednisolone. TCR V-J signatures able to tell the groups apart were searched for in a discovery cohort of 100 patients, of whom around 42 had Graves' ophthalmopathy and roughly 58 had stable Graves' hyperthyroidism. Prospective prediction of ophthalmopathy was tested in an independent validation cohort consisting of roughly 19 hyperthyroidism patients and some 16 patients who later progressed to ophthalmopathy. For training and testing, the 95 to 100 patients in the discovery cohort were randomly divided in a 7:3 ratio.

The TCR beta CDR3 regions were amplified from the RNA transcripts. A first-round RT-PCR of the TCR CDR3 used the HTBI primer set with the Qiagen OneStep RT-PCR kit. The libraries were constructed in a second round of multiplex PCR and then size-selected and purified. Sequencing of the libraries was done on an Illumina HiSeq2000 using paired-end 100 bp reads. As for the original processing: Raw data were processed with SOAPnuke, discarding reads with adapters, uncalled bases, mean Phred below 15, or no exact constant-primer or identifier match. COPE v1.2.5 was used to merge the high-quality paired reads, and each unique nucleotide sequence was defined as a clonotype. MiTCR v1.1 was used to align the clonotypes against IMGT TRBV, TRBD and TRBJ reference segments. Analysis was restricted to V-J combinations with a frequency above 0.0001, which covered over 98% of repertoires. The TCS score was defined as F50 (clonal expansion) divided by E x V (chaos), with BLOSUM62-based TCRdist calculated between CDR3 peptides within each V-J. Welch's t-statistics and random forest reduced 500 to 550 V-J features to under 15, which were used in a naive Bayes classifier (R e1071). TCRdb's own reprocessing of the public reads used fastp at Q25 and MiXCR and kept productive beta chains. All rows with the same CDR3 protein become a single entry with the most common DNA and genes. For this entry, the V and J calls and clone size follow TCRdb and not the study's own pipeline. This sample gives around 340,000 distinct CDR3 sequences in total; about 17% of them show up just once. Roughly a third of the sample is held by the ten biggest clonotypes.

The hyperthyroidism patients were between 18 and 65 years old and newly diagnosed, with a disease duration of less than 2 months. Exclusion was applied to patients with uncontrolled infections, other autoimmune diseases, pregnancy or lactation. Diagnoses relied on clinical symptoms, serum thyroxine and TRAb, thyroid ultrasound and orbital computed tomography. For progressor patients, blood was drawn at the first diagnosis of hyperthyroidism, before any ophthalmopathy symptoms had appeared. PBMCs were isolated from more than 8 ml of fresh peripheral blood by Ficoll-Paque density gradient centrifugation. Progressor patients were initially diagnosed with Graves' hyperthyroidism and developed ophthalmopathy during follow-up. Total RNA was extracted with Trizol reagent, and quality was checked on an Agilent 2100 Bioanalyzer. The full study reports these points: A 13 V-J signature model separated ophthalmopathy from stable hyperthyroidism, with roughly 88% sensitivity and 81% to 83% specificity in cross-validation and 80%/75% in testing. Sample size was not statistically predetermined, and blinding of investigators to group allocation was not performed. Most expanded thyroid clonotypes (frequency above 0.001) were also found in blood, which suggests that blood repertoires may mirror thyroid immune responses. In validation, the model predicted progression to ophthalmopathy a median of roughly 6.5 months before onset, with roughly 70% sensitivity and nearly 75% specificity.

This clonotype was picked up many times. Its antigen has not been determined. Within one base of it there is no much larger clone, and no base qualities were kept. The germline V gene (reference sequence) provides CDR1 LNHDA and CDR2 SQIVND. Including cysteine and phenylalanine, the CDR3 has 14 amino acids. The kept DNA is CDR3 alone, 42 bases in frame from the first base. V and J are truncated by 4 bases and 6 bases respectively, leaving an intervening sequence of 15 bases. This sequence was found in a young woman with Graves' hyperthyroidism that later progressed to Graves' ophthalmopathy. Recombination connected TRBV19 to TRBJ1-1; no D gene can be assigned with confidence. The material sequenced was blood. CDR3 sequence: CASSTGRWRAEAFF. The nucleotide sequence is given as TGTGCCAGTAGTACAGGACGGTGGAGGGCTGAAGCTTTCTTT.